Listed here is a single TCR beta chain. The antigen is unknown. The sample is drawn from a study of CD8+CD57+ T cells in acquired aplastic anemia. Whole-study results and caveats: With respect to CD8+ Simpson's diversity, patients and controls did not differ significantly.

Looked up from germline, CDR1 is SQVTM and CDR2 is ANQGSEA. The CDR3 extends over 17 amino acids. Trimming stripped 0 bases from V and 5 bases from J, with 22 bases between. Genomic DNA was employed as the template in profiling TCR beta VDJ and CDR3. One entry per CDR3 protein results from TCRdb running MiXCR on the reads. This sample has about 190,000 distinct CDR3 sequences; less than 60% occur once, and the top ten carry about 9.5%. Patients sequenced had flow cytometry evidence of CD8+CD57+ cell expansion. Sequences were obtained from sorted CD4+, CD8+, or CD8+CD57+ T cells (not recorded which) from PBMCs. This sequence was found in a human donor with aplastic anemia. The chain employs TRBV29-1 and TRBJ2-5; D might be TRBD2 (6 bases). CDR3 loop: CSVEEPWDLMGEETQYF. In DNA form, the CDR3 reads TGCAGCGTTGAAGAGCCTTGGGACTTAATGGGCGAGGAGACCCAGTACTTC. Together with reference TRBV29-1 and TRBJ2-5, the CDR3 gives the full variable domain: SAVISQKPSRDICQRGTSLTIQCQVDSQVTMMFWYRQQPGQSLTLIATANQGSEATYESGFVIDKFPISRPNLTFSTLTVSNMSPEDSSIYLCSVEEPWDLMGEETQYFGPGTRLLVL.